The rows below give T cell receptor beta chains drawn from one sample of a study of T-cell memory formation after mild COVID-19. TCRdb recomputed calls from the 5' RACE reads with MiXCR, one row per CDR3 protein. The data show 410,000 or so distinct CDR3 sequences, less than 25% seen once. Sequencing was carried out using PBMCs or a T cell subset sorted from them (not recorded which). These receptors all come from an adult woman who had mild COVID-19 (a few samples of this study predate the infection). Cell type and time point are not known. Each CDR3 is given with its conserved first and last residue. The D gene is left open where the match is weak. The size entry is marked missing in some rows and otherwise reads once, few, many or a size class.

abundance	v_gene	len	j_gene	d_gene	CDR3aa	CDR3nt
few	TRBV29-1	13	TRBJ1-1	TRBD1	CSVGTGPTAEAFF	TGCAGCGTCGGGACAGGTCCAACCGCTGAAGCTTTCTTT
many	TRBV11-2	13	TRBJ2-7	.	CASSLSGSYEQYF	TGCGCCAGCAGCCTCTCTGGGTCCTACGAGCAGTACTTC
many	TRBV11-1	16	TRBJ2-5	TRBD2	CASSLAWIAGVETQYF	TGTGCCAGCAGCTTAGCGTGGATAGCGGGGGTTGAGACCCAGTACTTC
few	TRBV6-5	15	TRBJ2-1	TRBD1	CASSAPGQGSNEQFF	TGTGCCAGCAGTGCACCGGGACAGGGATCCAATGAGCAGTTCTTC
few	TRBV10-3	13	TRBJ2-7	.	CAISSPAGYEQYF	TGTGCCATCAGTTCACCGGCGGGGTACGAGCAGTACTTC
.	TRBV14	17	TRBJ2-3	TRBD2	CASSQESYSGGPDTQYF	TGTGCCAGCAGCCAAGAGTCTTATTCGGGGGGGCCAGATACGCAGTATTTT
few	TRBV6-2/TRBV6-3	13	TRBJ1-5	.	CASSNREGQPQHF	TGTGCCAGCAGTAACCGAGAAGGTCAGCCCCAGCATTTT
few	TRBV3-1	17	TRBJ2-4	.	CASSQVDTVLAKNIQYF	TGTGCCAGCAGCCAAGTCGACACGGTCCTGGCCAAAAACATTCAGTACTTC
.	TRBV4-1	14	TRBJ1-2	.	CASSQDGNFYGYTF	TGCGCCAGCAGCCAAGATGGTAACTTCTATGGCTACACCTTC
.	TRBV7-7	15	TRBJ2-5	.	CASSLEAAEGETQYF	TGTGCTAGCAGCTTAGAGGCGGCCGAGGGTGAGACCCAGTACTTC
few	TRBV7-8	15	TRBJ2-5	TRBD1	CASTRDRTLQETQYF	TGTGCCAGCACTAGGGACAGGACCCTGCAAGAGACCCAGTACTTC
.	TRBV7-9	14	TRBJ2-3	.	CASSLPRVGDTQYF	TGTGCCAGCAGCTTACCCCGAGTGGGGGATACGCAGTATTTT
few	TRBV29-1	15	TRBJ2-1	TRBD2	CSALAGRGAYNEQFF	TGCAGCGCCCTTGCCGGGCGGGGGGCGTACAATGAGCAGTTCTTC
few	TRBV2	16	TRBJ2-6	.	CASGKTVSSGANVLTF	TGTGCCAGCGGGAAGACAGTTAGCTCTGGGGCCAACGTCCTGACTTTC
few	TRBV18	16	TRBJ2-7	.	CASSPVERAVSYEQYF	TGTGCCAGCTCACCGGTTGAGCGAGCGGTCTCCTACGAGCAGTACTTC
.	TRBV3-1	15	TRBJ2-4	.	CASSQDGRRRVSQYF	TGTGCCAGCAGCCAAGATGGGCGGCGGAGGGTTTCTCAGTACTTC
few	TRBV27	15	TRBJ2-3	.	CASSFYQGATDTQYF	TGTGCCAGCAGTTTTTACCAGGGTGCGACAGATACGCAGTATTTT
few	TRBV5-1	16	TRBJ2-7	TRBD2	CASSLAGGLVSYEQYF	TGCGCCAGCAGCTTGGCCGGGGGACTAGTATCCTACGAGCAGTACTTC
.	TRBV4-1	15	TRBJ1-2	TRBD1	CASSQLGQELYGYTF	TGCGCCAGCAGCCAGCTCGGACAGGAACTCTATGGCTACACCTTC
.	TRBV10-3	16	TRBJ2-5	TRBD2	CAISDPSGGVQETQYF	TGTGCCATCAGTGACCCGAGCGGGGGGGTTCAAGAGACCCAGTACTTC
.	TRBV27	15	TRBJ1-1	.	CASSLREGVNTEAFF	TGTGCCAGCAGTTTAAGGGAAGGAGTTAACACTGAAGCTTTCTTT
.	TRBV6-2/TRBV6-3	17	TRBJ2-3	TRBD2	CASSVYLLAGVSDTQYF	TGTGCCAGCAGTGTGTACCTTCTAGCGGGAGTCTCCGATACGCAGTATTTT
.	TRBV10-3	17	TRBJ2-7	TRBD2	CAISEGMRGERGNEQYF	TGTGCCATCAGTGAGGGAATGCGGGGAGAGCGGGGGAACGAGCAGTACTTC
few	TRBV5-6	14	TRBJ2-5	.	CATLLWTLQETQYF	TGTGCCACCCTTTTGTGGACCCTCCAAGAGACCCAGTACTTC
.	TRBV25-1	13	TRBJ2-7	.	CASSESVWDEQYF	TGTGCCAGCAGTGAATCCGTTTGGGACGAGCAGTACTTC
.	TRBV5-1	15	TRBJ2-2	.	CASSLTNTGTGELFF	TGCGCCAGCAGCCTAACCAATACAGGCACCGGGGAGCTGTTTTTT
few	TRBV5-1	13	TRBJ2-7	.	CASRDSSSYEQYF	TGCGCCAGCAGAGACAGTAGCTCCTACGAGCAGTACTTC
many	TRBV12-3/TRBV12-4	14	TRBJ2-1	.	CASSAGHNYNEQFF	TGTGCCAGCAGTGCGGGACACAACTACAATGAGCAGTTCTTC
few	TRBV15	13	TRBJ2-3	.	CATSRDLASTQYF	TGTGCCACCAGCAGAGATCTAGCGTCAACGCAGTATTTT